This T cell receptor (beta chain) was sequenced for a study of radiotherapy plus CTLA-4 blockade in lung cancer. The wider study: Disease control was achieved by roughly 32% of patients, and objective responses by less than 20%.

Sequenced by immunoSEQ multiplex PCR; TCRdb stores in-frame clones only, minus some. This sample has about 88,000 clones; 72% occur once, and the top ten carry roughly an eighth. With ipilimumab providing CTLA-4 blockade, focal radiation was administered to patients who had chemo-refractory metastatic non-small-cell lung cancer. This CDR3 is 15 amino acids long. The V gene's germline CDR1 is SGHRS and CDR2 YFSETQ. V was clipped by 0 bases and J by 3 bases, with 12 bases between them. Specimen: peripheral blood, collected from a patient treated with radiotherapy plus ipilimumab. The sequence was collected from a human donor with non-small cell lung cancer that progressed on radiotherapy plus ipilimumab. The chain carries TRBV5-1 and TRBJ1-2; D perhaps matches TRBD1 (6 bases). DNA for the CDR3: TGCGCCAGCAGCTTGGGAACAGGGAGACACTATGGCTACACCTTC. Amino acid sequence: CASSLGTGRHYGYTF. Drawing the rest from reference TRBV5-1 and TRBJ1-2, the complete variable domain is KAGVTQTPRYLIKTRGQQVTLSCSPISGHRSVSWYQQTPGQGLQFLFEYFSETQRNKGNFPGRFSGRQFSNSRSEMNVSTLELGDSALYLCASSLGTGRHYGYTFGSGTRLTVV.